This T cell receptor beta chain was sequenced during a study of OX40 agonist ivuxolimab in advanced cancers. Findings of the study overall: By week 6 at 0.1 to 3.0 mg/kg, blood CD4+ and CD8+ T cells had expanded clonally. Partly responding patients at 0.1-3.0 mg/kg showed some of the smallest clonal expansion.

Profiling relied on immunoSEQ multiplex PCR, and the TCRdb table lists in-frame clones only, not all of them. Of 50,000 to 75,000 clones in the sample, approximately 86% are singletons; the top ten hold roughly 0.5%. Of note for this clone: Its cognate antigen is unknown.

The junction had 6 bases not matched to a gene; V was cut back by 2 bases and J by 5 bases. CDR3 length: 15 amino acids. CDR1 is KGHSH and CDR2 is LQKENI in the germline V gene. Source: CD4+ or CD8+ T cells sorted from blood, taken in a trial of the OX40 agonist ivuxolimab. The chain employs TRBV18 and TRBJ2-1; 7 nucleotides align to TRBD2. This sequence originates from an adult with an advanced solid tumor such as melanoma, head and neck, liver or kidney cancer. The CDR3: CASSPSSGTNNEQFF. Here the CDR3 DNA reads TGTGCCAGCTCACCATCTAGCGGCACGAACAATGAGCAGTTCTTC.